The 25 T cell receptor beta chains in this list originate from one sample, sequenced in a study of response to subunit inactivated influenza vaccine. MiXCR, applied by TCRdb to the RT-PCR reads, yields one record per CDR3 protein. The sample has hundreds of thousands of distinct CDR3 sequences; over 20% are singletons. This specimen was PBMCs from blood, taken 21 months after vaccination. The receptors derive from a man between 50 and 69 years old who received an inactivated influenza vaccine.

This clonotype appeared a few times. The chain employs TRBV7-2 and TRBJ1-2; D remains ambiguous. Germline V gene data show CDR1 as SGHTA and CDR2 as FQGNSA. V dropped 1 base and J dropped 4 bases, with 10 bases sitting between them. The CDR3 is made up of 14 amino acids. As DNA, the CDR3 is TGTGCCAGCAGCTTAGTGGAGAAGGCCTATGGCTACACCTTC. It is translated as CASSLVEKAYGYTF. The full variable domain, completed using reference TRBV7-2 and TRBJ1-2, is GAGVSQSPSNKVTEKGKDVELRCDPISGHTALYWYRQSLGQGLEFLIYFQGNSAPDKSGLPSDRFSAERTGGSVSTLTIQRTQQEDSAVYLCASSLVEKAYGYTFGSGTRLTVV.

This clonotype appeared many times. This sequence joins TRBV7-2 and TRBJ1-2; TRBD1 matches at 12 bases. V was clipped by 5 bases and J by 8 bases; unmatched bases: 6. Germline-derived CDR1 and CDR2 are SGHTA and FQGNSA. This CDR3 has 14 amino acids. The CDR3, as DNA: TGTGCCAGCAGCCCGGGGACAGGGGGCCGGGGCTACACCTTC. Translation: CASSPGTGGRGYTF.

The chain recombines TRBV27 with TRBJ2-1, with 7 bases matching TRBD1. In germline, CDR1 is MNHEY, CDR2 SMNVEV (reference sequence). After removal of 2 bases from V and 7 bases from J, the junction contained 8 bases not matched to a gene. This CDR3 is 15 amino acids long. CDR3 nucleotide sequence: TGTGCCAGCAGTTTAATAGGGGGCAATGATAATGAGCAGTTCTTC. Protein product: CASSLIGGNDNEQFF.

The V and J genes are TRBV3-1 and TRBJ2-2; D is uncertain. V lost 6 bases, J lost 1 base, and 9 bases lay in between. CDR1 and CDR2 (germline): LGHDT, YNNKEL (reference sequence). The CDR3 has 14 residues. The CDR3 region is CASSRIMNTGELFF. In DNA form, the CDR3 reads TGTGCCAGCAGTCGTATAATGAACACCGGGGAGCTGTTTTTT.

This clonotype was picked up a small number of times. The V and J genes are TRBV19 and TRBJ1-5, with a weak D call TRBD1 (6 bases). Trimming took 6 bases from V and 4 from J, leaving 13 bases between them. From germline, CDR1 is LNHDA and CDR2 SQIVND (reference sequence). CDR3 length equals 14 residues. CDR3 sequence: CASRKQGWNQPQHF. CDR3 coding DNA: TGTGCCAGTAGAAAGCAGGGGTGGAATCAGCCCCAGCATTTT. The variable domain in full, with the rest retrieved from reference TRBV19 and TRBJ1-5, is DGGITQSPKYLFRKEGQNVTLSCEQNLNHDAMYWYRQDPGQGLRLIYYSQIVNDFQKGDIAEGYSVSREKKESFPLTVTSAQKNPTAFYLCASRKQGWNQPQHFGDGTRLSIL.

The chain recombines TRBV6-2 or TRBV6-3 with TRBJ2-5; TRBD1 or TRBD2 may be the D gene (5 bases each). The length of the CDR3 is 15 residues. CDR1 MNHEY and CDR2 SVGEGT come from the germline V gene. The germline V and J ends were trimmed by 5 bases and 3 bases, with 16 bases remaining between them. The CDR3 loop reads CASSSLDTSEETQYF. The CDR3 DNA reads as TGTGCCAGCAGTAGCTTGGACACTAGTGAAGAGACCCAGTACTTC.

This clonotype was detected only a few times. The chain employs TRBV11-2 and TRBJ1-1; D is uncertain. The germline V gene encodes CDR1 SGHAT and CDR2 FQNNGV. Between the trimmed V and J ends, which lost 5 bases and 11 bases, there was a span of 21 bases. CDR3 length equals 14 residues. CDR3 sequence reads: CASSPREKIVGAFF. The CDR3 region has the DNA TGTGCCAGCAGCCCCCGGGAGAAGATAGTAGGGGCTTTCTTT.

In this sample, this clonotype turned up a few times. This chain connects TRBV3-1 to TRBJ2-4; tentative D call: TRBD1 (5 bases). The V gene's germline CDR1 is LGHDT and CDR2 YNNKEL (reference sequence). The CDR3 runs to 16 residues. V dropped 1 base and J dropped 5 bases, with 15 bases sitting between them. The CDR3 protein is CASSQVLWQGQNIQYF. The CDR3 region has the DNA TGTGCCAGCAGCCAAGTCCTATGGCAGGGTCAAAACATTCAGTACTTC.

This clonotype was recorded many times. The chain employs TRBV6-5 and TRBJ2-4; tentative D call: TRBD1 (5 bases). Per germline, CDR1 MNHEY and CDR2 SVGAGI. V shed 7 bases and J shed 1 base, with 5 bases lying between them. This CDR3 has 12 amino acids. This chain's CDR3 is CASKGAKNIQYF. In DNA, the CDR3 is TGTGCCAGCAAGGGGGCCAAAAACATTCAGTACTTC.

V gene TRBV19 combines with J gene TRBJ1-5; D is undetermined. The V end lost 3 bases, the J end lost 5 bases, and 14 bases lay between the germline ends. Germline V lookup: CDR1 LNHDA, CDR2 SQIVND (reference sequence). The CDR3 spans 15 residues. CDR3: CASSMGLVRDQPQHF. For the CDR3, the DNA is TGTGCCAGTAGTATGGGTCTGGTCAGAGATCAGCCCCAGCATTTT.

The rearrangement uses TRBV6-5 and TRBJ2-4; D gene ambiguous. V was pared by 2 bases and J by 0 bases, with 11 bases between. Germline assignment: CDR1 MNHEY and CDR2 SVGAGI. CDR3 size: 16 residues. CDR3 DNA sequence: TGTGCCAGCAGTTACAGTCCAGCTCTAGCCAAAAACATTCAGTACTTC. Translating gives CASSYSPALAKNIQYF.

Only a few counts were recorded for this clonotype. The chain has TRBV2 and TRBJ2-5, with D possibly being TRBD1 or TRBD2 (6 bases each). Deletions cut 4 bases from V and 2 bases from J, with 14 bases between. Germline CDR1 SNHLY, CDR2 FYNNEI. This CDR3 has 15 residues. In nucleotides, the CDR3 is TGTGCCAGCAGTGGTAGGGGGGCCAATCAAGAGACCCAGTACTTC. As protein: CASSGRGANQETQYF.

The chain links TRBV5-8 to TRBJ1-6; D gene unclear. The V and J ends lost 0 bases and 0 bases respectively, with 10 bases between them. This CDR3 comprises 17 residues. Germline V gene lookup returns CDR1 SGHTS and CDR2 YDEGEE. The CDR3 nucleotides read TGTGCCAGCAGCTTGGGCAGACTAAGCTCCTATAATTCACCCCTCCACTTT. Protein: CASSLGRLSSYNSPLHF.

This clonotype has only a few counts. The V gene is TRBV7-2, the J gene TRBJ2-2; no clear D gene. The CDR3 has 16 amino acids. In germline, CDR1 is SGHTA, CDR2 FQGNSA. Deletions cut 1 base from V and 2 bases from J, with 11 bases between. As DNA, the CDR3 is TGTGCCAGCAGCTTAGTTCTCGGCGGTAACACCGGGGAGCTGTTTTTT. Protein product: CASSLVLGGNTGELFF.

The rearrangement joins TRBV6-2 or TRBV6-3 to TRBJ1-2; 7 nucleotides match TRBD1. Germline CDR1 is MNHEY and CDR2 is SVGEGT. The CDR3 length is 13 residues. J gave up 3 bases and V 5 bases, and 3 bases lay outside the gene matches. The CDR3 sequence is CASSQDRDYGYTF. CDR3 in DNA: TGTGCCAGCAGTCAAGACAGGGACTATGGCTACACCTTC.

This rearrangement joins TRBV6-1 to TRBJ1-1; TRBD1 might be the D (5 bases). This CDR3 spans 15 amino acids. CDR1 MNHNS and CDR2 SASEGT come from the germline V gene. V shed 1 base and J shed 7 bases, with 16 bases lying between them. CDR3 sequence: CASSEDGAWVYEAFF. The CDR3 DNA sequence: TGTGCCAGCAGTGAAGACGGGGCCTGGGTTTATGAAGCTTTCTTT.

In this sample, this clonotype turned up many times. The V call is TRBV7-6, the J call TRBJ1-1; D call uncertain. The V end lost 5 bases, the J end lost 10 bases, and 20 bases lay between the germline ends. The V gene's germline CDR1 is SGHVS and CDR2 FNYEAQ. The CDR3 is 14 residues long. CDR3 sequence (DNA): TGTGCCAGCAGCCCAAAGGACCGACCCGTGGGAGCTTTCTTT. The encoded protein is CASSPKDRPVGAFF.

This chain links TRBV5-1 with TRBJ2-7; D is undetermined. Trimming left V 0 bases short and J 0 bases short, with 10 bases between. This CDR3 contains 15 residues. In germline, CDR1 is SGHRS, CDR2 YFSETQ. CDR3 region: CASSLGPSGSYEQYF. In nucleotides, the CDR3 is TGCGCCAGCAGCTTGGGACCTTCGGGCTCCTACGAGCAGTACTTC.

The chain joins TRBV12-3 or TRBV12-4 to TRBJ1-5; 7 bases match TRBD1. The CDR3 consists of 13 residues. Trimming at V came to 6 bases and at J to 7 bases, leaving 6 bases not matched to a gene. The CDR3 sequence is CASRPDRDQPQHF. As DNA, the CDR3 is TGTGCCAGCAGGCCCGACAGGGACCAGCCCCAGCATTTT.

The chain is built from TRBV3-1 and TRBJ2-3, with 8 positions matching TRBD2. The ends lost 1 base at V and 0 bases at J; junction bases unmatched: 3. The V gene's germline CDR1 is LGHDT and CDR2 YNNKEL (reference sequence). The CDR3 has 16 amino acids. CDR3 nucleotide sequence: TGTGCCAGCAGCCAAGGGACTAGCTGGAGCACAGATACGCAGTATTTT. Its protein product is CASSQGTSWSTDTQYF.

The chain links TRBV29-1 to TRBJ2-2; D assignment may be TRBD1 or TRBD2 (5 bases each). This CDR3 comprises 14 residues. In germline, CDR1 is SQVTM, CDR2 ANQGSEA. Deletions cut 2 bases from V and 4 bases from J, with 11 bases between. The CDR3 sequence is CSVETWGITGELFF. CDR3 nucleotide sequence: TGCAGCGTTGAAACGTGGGGGATCACCGGGGAGCTGTTTTTT.

The chain uses TRBV7-2 and TRBJ2-7, with D perhaps given as TRBD1 or TRBD2 (5 bases each). This CDR3 comprises 15 residues. Deletions cut 5 bases from V and 3 bases from J, with 17 bases between. Germline V lookup: CDR1 SGHTA, CDR2 FQGNSA. CDR3 nucleotide sequence: TGTGCCAGCAGCCTCCACTCCGGGGCGGACTACGAGCAGTACTTC. Its protein is CASSLHSGADYEQYF.

This clonotype turned up a few times. This chain uses TRBV2 with TRBJ1-2; tentative D call: TRBD1 (6 bases). Trimming shortened V by 0 bases and J by 6 bases, and 14 bases separated the two germline ends. Germline V gives CDR1 SNHLY, CDR2 FYNNEI. CDR3 length equals 15 residues. CDR3 sequence (DNA): TGTGCCAGCAGTGAAGCGCGGGCAGGGGAAGATGGCTACACCTTC. Translating it yields CASSEARAGEDGYTF.

This clonotype showed up just once. The V call is TRBV12-3 or TRBV12-4, the J call TRBJ2-1; TRBD1 might be the D (5 bases). The CDR3 totals 15 residues. Between the trimmed V and J ends, which lost 1 base and 8 bases, there was a span of 15 bases. Written as DNA, the CDR3 is TGTGCCAGCAGTTTAGAAGGCAGGGTCAAGGATGAGCAGTTCTTC. Translation gives CASSLEGRVKDEQFF.

This clonotype was detected a few times. V and J are TRBV9 and TRBJ2-2, with 9 positions matching TRBD1. Germline values: CDR1 SGDLS, CDR2 YYNGEE. The CDR3 is 15 amino acids. The V segment lost 4 bases and the J segment 6 bases; nucleotides outside the gene matches: 7. The CDR3 sequence is CASSYGQGTPGELFF. The DNA for the CDR3 is TGTGCCAGCAGCTATGGACAGGGGACACCCGGGGAGCTGTTTTTT.